The 5 T cell receptor beta chains reported below all come from one sample, sequenced in a study of metastatic and nonmetastatic thyroid tumors. No treatment of any kind had been given to any patient before thyroid surgery. TCRdb reprocessed the PCR reads via MiXCR. The table includes 20,000 to 25,000 clones, about 14% detected once. Source material: tumor tissue. These receptors came from a female donor with papillary thyroid cancer or a benign thyroid nodule (not recorded which). Some clones in this sample may be carry-over from other donors' samples.

This clone was recorded at least ten times. This sequence joins TRBV7-3 and TRBJ2-5, with a tentative D call TRBD2 (6 bases). The length of the CDR3 is 13 residues. Germline V gives CDR1 SGHTA, CDR2 FQGTGA. Trimming stripped 5 bases from V and 5 bases from J, with 12 bases between. The CDR3 loop is CASSAGSGETQYF. In DNA form, the CDR3 reads TGTGCCAGCAGCGCGGGGTCAGGGGAGACCCAGTACTTC.

The table lists this clone with many counts. V usage is TRBV7-2 and J usage is TRBJ1-2; TRBD1 matches 12 bases. Per germline, CDR1 SGHTA and CDR2 FQGNSA. The length of the CDR3 is 17 residues. The V gene end was trimmed by 5 bases and the J gene end by 5 bases; junction bases not matched to a gene: 12. CDR3 loop: CASSTGTGGRASYGYTF. The CDR3 DNA reads TGTGCCAGCAGCACCGGGACAGGGGGCCGGGCGTCGTATGGCTACACCTTC.

This clone is labeled as medium-sized. V usage is TRBV20-1 and J usage is TRBJ2-3; D unresolved. This CDR3 comprises 14 residues. V lost 2 bases to trimming and J lost 0 bases, with 9 bases between them. Germline CDR1 and CDR2: DFQATT and SNEGSKA (reference sequence). CDR3 in amino acids: CSARYQSSTDTQYF. The DNA for the CDR3 is TGCAGTGCTAGATATCAATCTAGCACAGATACGCAGTATTTT.

This clone was seen ten or more times. The gene calls are TRBV3-1 and TRBJ2-3; D ambiguous. The germline V gene encodes CDR1 LGHDT and CDR2 YNNKEL (reference sequence). V was clipped by 3 bases and J by 7 bases, with 8 bases between them. This CDR3 contains 12 residues. CDR3 in DNA: TGTGCCAGCAGCCACCGCGAATATACGCAGTATTTT. It translates to CASSHREYTQYF.

There are many counts of this clone. The chain has TRBV10-2 and TRBJ1-1, with D unresolved. CDR1 is WSHSY, CDR2 SAAADI, per germline. V was cut by 3 bases and J by 3 bases, with 8 bases left in between. The CDR3 is made up of 13 amino acids. The CDR3 reads CASSDSVDTEAFF. CDR3 nucleotides: TGCGCCAGCAGTGATTCGGTGGACACTGAAGCTTTCTTT.